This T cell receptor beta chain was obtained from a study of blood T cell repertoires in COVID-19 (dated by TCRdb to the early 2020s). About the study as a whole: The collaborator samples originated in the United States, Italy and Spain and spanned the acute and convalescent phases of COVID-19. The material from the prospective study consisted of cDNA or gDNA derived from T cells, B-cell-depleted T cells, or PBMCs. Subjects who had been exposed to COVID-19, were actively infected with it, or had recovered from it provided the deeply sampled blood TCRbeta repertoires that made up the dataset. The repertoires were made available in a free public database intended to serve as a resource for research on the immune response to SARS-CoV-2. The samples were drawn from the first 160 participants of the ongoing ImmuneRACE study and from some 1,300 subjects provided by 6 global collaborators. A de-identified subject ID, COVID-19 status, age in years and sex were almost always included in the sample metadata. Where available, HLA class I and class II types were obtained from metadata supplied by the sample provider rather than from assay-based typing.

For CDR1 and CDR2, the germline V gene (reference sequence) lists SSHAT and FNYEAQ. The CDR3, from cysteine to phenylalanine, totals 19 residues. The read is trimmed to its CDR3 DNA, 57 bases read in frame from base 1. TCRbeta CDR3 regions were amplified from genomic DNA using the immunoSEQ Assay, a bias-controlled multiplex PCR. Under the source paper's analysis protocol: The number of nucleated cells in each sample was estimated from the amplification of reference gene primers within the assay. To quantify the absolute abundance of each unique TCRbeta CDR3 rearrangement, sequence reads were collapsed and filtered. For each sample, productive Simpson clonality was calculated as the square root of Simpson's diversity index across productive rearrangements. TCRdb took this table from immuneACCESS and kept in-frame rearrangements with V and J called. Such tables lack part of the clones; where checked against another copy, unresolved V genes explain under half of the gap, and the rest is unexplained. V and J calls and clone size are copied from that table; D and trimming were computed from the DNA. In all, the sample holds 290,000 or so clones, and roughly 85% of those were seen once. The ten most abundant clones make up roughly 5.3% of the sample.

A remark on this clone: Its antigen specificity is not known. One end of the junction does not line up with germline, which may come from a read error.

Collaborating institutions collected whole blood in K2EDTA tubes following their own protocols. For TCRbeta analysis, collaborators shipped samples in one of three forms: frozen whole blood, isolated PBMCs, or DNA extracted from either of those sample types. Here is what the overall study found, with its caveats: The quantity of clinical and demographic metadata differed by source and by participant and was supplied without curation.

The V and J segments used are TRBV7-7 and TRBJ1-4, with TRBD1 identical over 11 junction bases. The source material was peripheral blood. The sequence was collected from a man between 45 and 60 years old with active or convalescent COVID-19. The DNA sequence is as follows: TGTGCTAGCAGCTGCGGTAGAGGACAGGGGGCTTTAACTAATGAAAAACTGTTTTTT. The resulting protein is CASSCGRGQGALTNEKLFF.